These 23 T cell receptor beta chains were sequenced from one sample in a study of T cell repertoires in cytomegalovirus infection. The antigens these receptors bind are not known. TCRdb reprocessed the reads with MiXCR, giving one entry per CDR3 protein. Among about 470,000 distinct CDR3 sequences listed, about 42% were seen once. Specimen: cultured PBMCs, collected from culture after CMV antigen stimulation. These receptor sequences come from a human donor in good health (CMV status not recorded). Some clones in this sample may be carry-over from other donors' samples.

The CDR3 nucleotides are TGTGCCAGCAGCTTGAGGCGACAGGGGGCGGGTGGTCACACCTTC. This translates into CASSLRRQGAGGHTF. This chain links TRBV7-2 with TRBJ1-2, with TRBD1 identical over 10 bases. CDR3 length: 15 amino acids. Looked up from germline, CDR1 is SGHTA and CDR2 is FQGNSA. The V gene end was trimmed by 3 bases and the J gene end by 12 bases; junction bases not matched to a gene: 13.

The chain couples TRBV12-3 or TRBV12-4 to TRBJ2-3; D perhaps matches TRBD2 (5 bases). Trimming stripped 3 bases from V and 5 bases from J, with 9 bases between. The CDR3 covers 13 residues. CDR3 region: CASSLEVRDTQYF. In DNA form, the CDR3 reads TGTGCCAGCAGTTTGGAGGTTAGAGATACGCAGTATTTT.

CDR3 DNA sequence: TGTGCCAGCAGCACCAGATATGCCAGGTCCTACAATGAGCAGTTCTTC. This codes for CASSTRYARSYNEQFF. The genes are TRBV11-2 and TRBJ2-1; the D is unclear. V lost 5 bases and J 1 base, leaving 15 bases between the germline ends. Germline CDR1 is SGHAT and CDR2 is FQNNGV. The CDR3 runs to 16 residues.

The rearrangement joins TRBV7-6 to TRBJ1-5; D is undetermined. This CDR3 spans 17 amino acids. Trimming cost V 4 bases and J 12 bases, with 28 bases left between them. In germline, CDR1 is SGHVS, CDR2 FNYEAQ. The DNA for the CDR3 is TGTGCCAGCAGCTCCCTGCGGGGTCGAGCGGAGTTTTACAACCAGCATTTT. Protein product: CASSSLRGRAEFYNQHF.

The gene calls are TRBV10-3 and TRBJ2-1; 9 bases align to TRBD2. CDR3 length equals 15 residues. CDR1 is ENHRY and CDR2 is SYGVKD in the germline V gene. Germline trimming cut 0 bases from V and 6 bases from J; bases unmatched to any gene: 3. The CDR3 DNA is TGTGCCATCAGTGAGTCCCTGCGGGGGGGCAATGAGCAGTTCTTC. It specifies CAISESLRGGNEQFF.

This chain links TRBV19 with TRBJ1-5, with D possibly being TRBD1 (5 bases). Trimming took off 7 bases at V and 5 bases at J, with 18 bases between the two ends. From germline, CDR1 is LNHDA and CDR2 SQIVND (reference sequence). This CDR3 has 15 amino acids. CDR3 in amino acids: CASTRPGGNDQPQHF. In DNA form, the CDR3 reads TGTGCCAGTACCCGCCCGGGGGGGAACGATCAGCCCCAGCATTTT.

This clonotype was observed many times. The V and J genes are TRBV2 and TRBJ2-5; no clear D gene. The germline V gene has CDR1 SNHLY and CDR2 FYNNEI. V lost 2 bases and J 0 bases, leaving 4 bases between the germline ends. The CDR3 covers 13 residues. In DNA form, the CDR3 reads TGTGCCAGCAGTGAACTCCACCAAGAGACCCAGTACTTC. Translation: CASSELHQETQYF.

This clonotype was observed a few times. The V and J genes are TRBV7-2 and TRBJ2-3; the D is unclear. V was cut by 5 bases and J by 0 bases, with 12 bases left in between. The V gene's germline CDR1 is SGHTA and CDR2 FQGNSA. The CDR3 length is 15 residues. The DNA of the CDR3 is TGTGCCAGCAGCCATGCACGGTGGAGCACAGATACGCAGTATTTT. This translates into CASSHARWSTDTQYF.

A few counts support this clonotype. V is TRBV19 and J is TRBJ2-3; weak D call: TRBD1 (6 bases). This CDR3 contains 13 residues. V lost 7 bases and J 14 bases, leaving 22 bases between the germline ends. Germline assignment: CDR1 LNHDA and CDR2 SQIVND (reference sequence). CDR3 nucleotide sequence: TGTGCCAGTAAGGGGGTCGGGTCGGTTGGCGGGTATTTT. Its translation: CASKGVGSVGGYF.

CDR3 DNA: TGTGCCAGCAGCCATCCCGTCGGGGGGGGGCCCCCTGACGAGCAGTACTTC. It yields the protein CASSHPVGGGPPDEQYF. J is TRBJ2-7 and V is TRBV7-2; TRBD2 aligns across 8 bases. CDR3 size: 17 residues. V gave up 5 bases and J gave up 5 bases; unmatched junction bases: 17. Germline CDR1 SGHTA, CDR2 FQGNSA. Variable domain in full (rest from reference TRBV7-2 and TRBJ2-7): GAGVSQSPSNKVTEKGKDVELRCDPISGHTALYWYRQSLGQGLEFLIYFQGNSAPDKSGLPSDRFSAERTGGSVSTLTIQRTQQEDSAVYLCASSHPVGGGPPDEQYFGPGTRLTVT.

The chain is built from TRBV7-2 and TRBJ1-2; 7 positions agree with TRBD1. The V gene's germline CDR1 is SGHTA and CDR2 FQGNSA. V was pared by 5 bases and J by 2 bases, with 8 bases of the junction left unmatched. The CDR3 has 15 residues. CDR3 nucleotides: TGTGCCAGCAGCCCCGGGACAGCGGAAAACTATGGCTACACCTTC. Amino acids: CASSPGTAENYGYTF. The variable domain in full, completed from reference TRBV7-2 and TRBJ1-2, reads GAGVSQSPSNKVTEKGKDVELRCDPISGHTALYWYRQSLGQGLEFLIYFQGNSAPDKSGLPSDRFSAERTGGSVSTLTIQRTQQEDSAVYLCASSPGTAENYGYTFGSGTRLTVV.

The chain has TRBV6-1 and TRBJ2-1; 7 bases match TRBD2. Trimming at V came to 6 bases and at J to 5 bases, leaving 10 bases not matched to a gene. CDR3 size: 15 residues. Germline V gives CDR1 MNHNS, CDR2 SASEGT. CDR3 sequence: CASSELAGAHNEQFF. Written as DNA, the CDR3 is TGTGCCAGCAGCGAACTCGCGGGAGCCCACAATGAGCAGTTCTTC.

This clonotype was observed a handful of times. This rearrangement joins TRBV7-2 to TRBJ1-1; no reliable D call. CDR3 length equals 14 residues. Germline V gene sequence: CDR1 SGHTA, CDR2 FQGNSA. Trimming left V 5 bases short and J 1 base short, with 11 bases between. CDR3 region: CASSPGKWNTEAFF. The CDR3 DNA sequence: TGTGCCAGCAGCCCTGGGAAGTGGAACACTGAAGCTTTCTTT.

The chain carries TRBV7-8 and TRBJ2-1; 9 bases agree with TRBD2. Germline V CDR1 and CDR2: SGHVS, FQNEAQ. V lost 3 bases, J lost 10 bases, and 19 bases stayed unmatched. The CDR3 loop spans 18 amino acids. CDR3 nucleotides: TGTGCCAGCAGCTTGTTCCCACCGACTAGCGGATTTCCTGGAGAGCAGTTCTTC. This encodes CASSLFPPTSGFPGEQFF.

In its sample, this clonotype was seen a few times. The chain is built from TRBV6-6 and TRBJ1-6; a weak D match, TRBD1 (5 bases). The V end was cut by 5 bases, the J end by 7 bases, with 18 bases between. This CDR3 comprises 16 residues. Germline CDR1 MNHNY, CDR2 SVGAGI (reference sequence). DNA of the CDR3: TGTGCCAGCAGTATACTAGGGCAGGGTTCAAATTCACCCCTCCACTTT. Translation: CASSILGQGSNSPLHF.

This clonotype has only a few counts. The chain has TRBV7-9 and TRBJ1-2; TRBD1 aligns across 9 bases. Trimming removed 6 bases from V and 3 bases from J; junction bases left unmatched: 11. The CDR3 runs to 16 residues. From germline, CDR1 is SEHNR and CDR2 FQNEAQ (reference sequence). The CDR3 DNA reads TGTGCCAGCAGGCCGCTTCGGACAGGGGTAGACTATGGCTACACCTTC. Protein sequence: CASRPLRTGVDYGYTF.

This chain links TRBV7-2 with TRBJ2-5, with D perhaps matching TRBD2 (7 bases). The CDR3 extends over 17 amino acids. Germline CDR1 is SGHTA and CDR2 is FQGNSA. V lost 5 bases to trimming and J lost 4 bases, with 23 bases between them. CDR3 DNA: TGTGCCAGCAGCCTCTCCGGGACTATAACAGGGAGAGAGACCCAGTACTTC. It is translated as CASSLSGTITGRETQYF.

The rearrangement joins TRBV12-3 or TRBV12-4 to TRBJ2-7; D tentatively reads TRBD1 or TRBD2 (6 bases each). The CDR3 spans 13 residues. The germline V and J ends were trimmed by 3 bases and 7 bases, with 13 bases remaining between them. CDR3 bases: TGTGCCAGCAGTTTTAGGGGGGCGGGGGAGCAGTACTTC. Its translation: CASSFRGAGEQYF.

This clonotype was observed a handful of times. The chain uses TRBV7-9 and TRBJ2-3; 7 nucleotides match TRBD2. Trimming at V came to 6 bases and at J to 4 bases, leaving 13 bases not matched to a gene. Germline V gives CDR1 SEHNR, CDR2 FQNEAQ (reference sequence). CDR3 length equals 16 residues. CDR3 DNA: TGTGCCAGCAGGGCCGCGACTAGCACGAGGGCAGATACGCAGTATTTT. Protein product: CASRAATSTRADTQYF. The whole variable domain, filled in from reference TRBV7-9 and TRBJ2-3, reads DTGVSQNPRHKITKRGQNVTFRCDPISEHNRLYWYRQTLGQGPEFLTYFQNEAQLEKSRLLSDRFSAERPKGSFSTLEIQRTEQGDSAMYLCASRAATSTRADTQYFGPGTRLTVL.

V gene TRBV19 combines with J gene TRBJ2-5, with D perhaps assigned TRBD1 or TRBD2 (6 bases each). CDR1 and CDR2 from the germline V gene are LNHDA and SQIVND (reference sequence). Trimming removed 1 base from V and 5 bases from J, with 11 bases in between. The CDR3 consists of 14 residues. The CDR3 nucleotides read TGTGCCAGTAGTATAGTCGGGGGCCGGGAGACCCAGTACTTC. It yields the protein CASSIVGGRETQYF. The variable domain in full, completed from reference TRBV19 and TRBJ2-5, reads DGGITQSPKYLFRKEGQNVTLSCEQNLNHDAMYWYRQDPGQGLRLIYYSQIVNDFQKGDIAEGYSVSREKKESFPLTVTSAQKNPTAFYLCASSIVGGRETQYFGPGTRLLVL.

The chain links TRBV11-1 to TRBJ2-1, with D perhaps TRBD1 or TRBD2 (5 bases each). The germline V gene encodes CDR1 SGHAT and CDR2 FQDESV (reference sequence). V gave up 2 bases and J gave up 0 bases, with 11 bases separating them. The CDR3 runs 16 residues. CDR3 DNA sequence: TGTGCCAGCAGCTTACCGGGACGTACCTCCTACAATGAGCAGTTCTTC. This codes for CASSLPGRTSYNEQFF.

This rearrangement joins TRBV2 to TRBJ2-1; possibly TRBD1 for D (5 bases). The CDR3 covers 12 residues. Looked up from germline, CDR1 is SNHLY and CDR2 is FYNNEI. Trimming cost V 0 bases and J 14 bases, with 11 bases left between them. In DNA form, the CDR3 reads TGTGCCAGCAGTGAAGCGGGGCGATGGGAGTTCTTC. It is translated as CASSEAGRWEFF.

CDR3 sequence (DNA): TGTGCCAGCAGAGGGGGAGTACAGCCCCAGCATTTT. This gives the protein CASRGGVQPQHF. The rearrangement uses TRBV12-3 or TRBV12-4 and TRBJ1-5; perhaps TRBD1 as D (6 bases). The CDR3 has 12 residues. Trimming cost V 6 bases and J 7 bases, with 10 bases left between them.